This TCR beta chain was sequenced in a study of technical replicates of blood from several donors. Assay used: immunoSEQ multiplex PCR; TCRdb lists only in-frame clones, some missing. Altogether fewer than 90,000 clones are present, approximately 91% being singletons, with the ten largest covering 0.41%. CDR3 length: 13 residues. V was clipped by 5 bases and J by 4 bases; unmatched bases: 5. From germline, CDR1 is SGHTA and CDR2 FQGTGA. This clonotype was obtained from a human donor in good health. The chain uses TRBV7-3 and TRBJ2-7; 7 bases are shared with TRBD1. Source material: T cells isolated from PBMCs. The CDR3 nucleotides are TGTGCCAGCAGCCGGGACAGAAGTTACGAGCAGTACTTC. Protein product: CASSRDRSYEQYF.